The T cell receptor beta chain described here comes from a study of blood T cell repertoires in COVID-19. Study-wide context: PBMCs, B-cell-depleted T cells, or T cells were the source of the cDNA or gDNA that made up the material.

Methods used by the authors: Estimation of nucleated cell counts relied on the amplification of reference gene primers. The repertoire was sequenced with immunoSEQ multiplex PCR; TCRdb's copy has only in-frame clones and lacks some. That table furnishes V, J and clone size, whereas the DNA furnished D and trimming. The data show 79,000 or so clones, around 83% seen once. Seattle patients were enrolled during active infection and followed longitudinally. The germline V gene encodes CDR1 MNHEY and CDR2 SMNVEV (reference sequence). Trimming shortened V by 4 bases and J by 1 base, and 10 bases separated the two germline ends. The CDR3 length is 14 residues.

The source material was peripheral blood. The receptor's source is a man aged 55 to 70 with COVID-19, enrolled during active disease. This sequence joins TRBV27 and TRBJ1-1; no definite D call. As DNA, the CDR3 is TGTGCCAGCAGTTCGTGGGCAGGGAACACTGAAGCTTTCTTT. It translates to CASSSWAGNTEAFF.